This T cell receptor (beta chain) was found in a study of T-cell memory formation after mild COVID-19. As for the study in general: The two donors had largely donor-specific TCR clusters.

General study points: Clones that contracted from day 15 to 85 had balanced CD4/CD8; later expanders were CD4+ biased. Within pre-infection memory, some responding clones were found, suggesting cross-reactive memory joined.

The CDR3 contains 14 residues. This clonotype was observed a few times. The antigen is unknown. 5'RACE primed from the constant segment yielded TCR alpha and TCR beta cDNA libraries bearing sample barcodes and UMIs. Using its own MiXCR run on the 5' RACE reads, TCRdb lists one record per CDR3 protein. The repertoire holds approximately 200,000 distinct CDR3 sequences, with roughly 17% as singletons. This TCR was sampled from an adult woman who had mild COVID-19 (a few samples of this study predate the infection). Cell type and time point are not known. The chain links TRBV21-1 to TRBJ2-2; the table assigns TRBD2, which was not confirmed against the DNA. TRBV21-1 is reported as a pseudogene. Source material: PBMCs or a T cell subset sorted from them (not recorded which). The CDR3 sequence is CASSKLSGTGELFF. In DNA form, the CDR3 reads TGTGCCAGCAGCAAACTGAGCGGGACCGGGGAGCTGTTTTTT.